This T cell receptor (beta chain) comes out of a study of cytomegalovirus exposure and HLA in healthy donors (dated by TCRdb to about 2017). With regard to the full study: An earlier analysis of about 560 of the donors reported 276 Gb of sequence data and 117 million unique TCR beta sequences obtained from around 170 million T cells. An early release covering roughly 600 HLA-typed donors comprised about 300 gigabases of sequencing data and tens of millions of unique TCR sequences. The genetic ancestry cluster associated with self-reported Caucasian donors included around four fifths of the 300 to 400 genotyped donors. The aim of the study was to test whether cataloging public T cell receptors could identify signatures of past pathogen exposure. The study used immunosequencing to profile the T cell repertoires of about 670 subjects and linked those repertoires to cytomegalovirus serostatus. In addition to the first cohort of approximately 650 subjects, a separate validation cohort of about 120 different subjects was used. The study combined high-throughput TCR immunosequencing, statistical association of individual TCRs with disease status, and machine learning to predict cytomegalovirus infection status. A later analysis re-examined previously published TCR beta repertoires from over 500 donors and added high-resolution HLA genotyping to investigate patterns of TCR occurrence. Rather than using new phenotypic data, the later analysis identified candidate immune exposures from TCR beta sequences and from how often those sequences occurred across donors. To decide whether each TCR beta V gene segment behaved as functional or pseudogenic, an earlier analysis of nearly 600 of the donors relied on high-throughput TCR beta sequencing. Donor age, sex, ethnicity and CMV serostatus were compiled together with the repertoire data. In a later genetic analysis, genome-wide SNP genotypes for about three fifths of the roughly 670 donors were used, and that subset was treated as a discovery cohort. Every discovery cohort repertoire had been produced on one sequencing platform. HLA typing covered class I and class II loci at four-digit resolution. The number of typed donors differed by locus: roughly 629-640 for A, B, C, DRB1 and DQB1; some 500 for DQA1; approximately 600 for DPA1; and 400 to 480 for DPB1. Five DR-DQ haplotypes were treated as single units for association and clustering because of strong linkage in the cohort. Among 300 to 500 genotyped donors of the cohort, an average of around 250,000 unique TCR beta nucleotide sequences was sequenced per donor, of which roughly 17% were non-productive.

General study outcomes and caveats: In the study, some 180 TCR beta chains were listed as associated with cytomegalovirus. A cluster of highly shared sequence variants was judged likely to be a technical artifact of the sequencing pipeline. In an earlier analysis of under 600 of the donors, most TCR beta V segments were observed in productive rearrangements about 87% or about 30% of the time, broadly matching IMGT annotations. In a later genetic analysis, fewer N-insertions in productive TCRs were reported among donors in an Asian-associated ancestry cluster than the roughly 640-donor mean. While some public TCRs were present in many individuals, most TCR sequences turned up only very rarely across donors. According to the authors, the approach could potentially be generalized to other disease states and immunological phenotypes. Assigning TCR associations to individual alleles was difficult when HLA alleles, especially DR and DQ, strongly co-occurred. A later analysis found that TCR association rates varied across HLA loci, with DRB1 alleles showing the most associated TCRs and HLA-C alleles the fewest. The classifier was reported to diagnose cytomegalovirus status with high specificity and sensitivity in both the original cohort and the validation cohort. CMV serostatus was the only immune exposure information available for the cohort. Because some donors lacked HLA typing at each locus, the association tests relied only on the typed subset. Because the 87-base-pair reads could not distinguish some IMGT-functional V segments, including TRBV6-2 and TRBV6-3, those segments were excluded. In a later genetic analysis, a missense DCLRE1C variant was associated with V-gene and J-gene trimming of TCR beta chains, and the association was replicated in an independent cohort. A further reported finding was that TCR beta sequences accurately predicted the HLA-A and HLA-B alleles for most subjects in the first cohort. A few of the identified cytomegalovirus-associated TCR beta chains were confirmed in vitro to be specific for cytomegalovirus antigens. In a later analysis, several top co-occurrence clusters were reported to appear linked to parvovirus B19, influenza, CMV and Epstein-Barr virus. Roughly uniform sequencing depth across donors was assumed in presence/absence analyses, although this assumption may not hold. Because counts were too low, around 17 rarely observed V segments, including chromosome 9 orphons, were left out of the earlier analysis of roughly 600 of the donors. Linkage disequilibrium might explain the correlated functional status among segregating V segments, but an unknown experimental factor could not be ruled out. Most CMV-associated TCR beta chains appeared to be HLA-restricted in a later analysis, and the HLA associations seemed to be driven largely by CMV exposure. Only TCR beta chains were sequenced in this cohort, and the absence of alpha or paired-chain data limited detectable features. In a later analysis, some 18,000 TCR beta sequences were associated with specific HLA alleles at a false discovery rate of 0.05. Compared with equally common non-associated chains, HLA-associated TCR beta chains in a later analysis were more clonally expanded and had lower generation probabilities.

The cohort consisted of 666 healthy bone marrow donors. All cohort members were sampled while nominally healthy, although unrecorded immune exposures were likely present. The donor was CMV seronegative and belonged to the group of under 400 seronegative cohort members. A peripheral blood sample was collected from each donor, and TCR beta sequencing was performed on peripheral blood mononuclear cells. The Qiagen DNeasy Blood Extraction Kit was used to extract genomic DNA from the blood cell samples. This clone was counted a single time. Its cognate antigen has yet to be identified. Qualities for individual bases were not recorded, and no much larger clone is one base off. Libraries were made using the immunoSEQ multiplex PCR assay. A mixture of 60 forward primers for TCR Vbeta segments and 13 reverse primers for TCR Jbeta segments was used in the multiplex PCR. The CDR3 region of rearranged TCR beta genes was amplified from genomic DNA by a multiplex PCR assay. The amplified TCR beta libraries were sequenced on the Illumina HiSeq System as 87-base-pair reads. The published analysis was carried out like this. A later analysis counted tens of millions of unique TCR beta chains across the 666 repertoires, and some 12 million of these chains were shared by at least two donors. Raw reads were error-corrected and collapsed into unique sequences by a nearest-neighbor algorithm in which closely related sequences were merged to remove PCR and sequencing errors. V, D and J gene segments were assigned by aligning CDR3 sequences to IMGT reference sequences. For a sequence to be retained, a match of at least six nucleotides was required to both a V gene segment and a J gene segment. Rearrangements were classified as productive when the CDR3 lacked stop codons and remained in frame with V and J, and all other rearrangements were classified as non-productive. Following IMGT convention, CDR3 was defined as the stretch from the second conserved V-encoded cysteine up to the conserved J-encoded phenylalanine. The earlier analysis of some 600 of the donors excluded sequences that lacked an unambiguous match to a single V gene segment. In an earlier analysis of some 590 of the donors, V segments were called functional above 56.7% productive rearrangements and were called segregating when the between-donor standard deviation exceeded 5%. To diagnose cytomegalovirus status from the catalog of TCR beta chain sequences, a statistical classification framework was built. A later analysis assigned V and J genes by comparing TCR nucleotide sequences with IMGT/GENE-DB human TR gene sequences. A later analysis assigned CDR3 sequences and most-parsimonious VDJ recombination scenarios with the TCRdist pipeline. In a later analysis, every TCR beta chain was defined by the combination of its CDR3 amino acid sequence and its V-gene family, and reads without a unique V-gene family were dropped. As a way to deal with suspected cross-contamination and a sequencing artifact, a later analysis dropped hundreds of nucleotide sequences that were highly shared and had low generation probability. For each public chain, a later analysis derived a clonal expansion index from normalized ranks of inferred template counts within each repertoire. In a later analysis, generation probabilities were computed using a VDJ recombination model fitted to out-of-frame rearrangements, and the results were checked against IGoR. In a later analysis, hypergeometric tests were used to score TCR-TCR, TCR-HLA and TCR-CMV co-occurrence, with a repertoire-size bias correction applied to TCR pairs. In a later analysis, false discovery rates were estimated by permuting HLA or CMV assignments 20 times. In a later analysis, co-occurring TCRs were grouped using DBSCAN, with TCRdist sequence similarity added in when clustering inside HLA-allele-positive subsets. Repertoires with fewer than 30,000 or more than 120,000 public chains, plus five repertoires with anomalous nucleotide sharing, were excluded from co-occurrence clustering. Imported from immuneACCESS, the table was reduced by TCRdb to in-frame sequences with V and J called. These copies leave out some clones; in studies compared against another copy, an unresolved V gene accounts for under half, and the cause of the remainder is not known. That table is the source of V, J and clone size, and D and trimming were worked out from the DNA. Recorded for this sample are some 140,000 clones; 60% to 85% of them occurred a single time. The top ten hold about 3.4% of the sample.

CDR1 LGHNA and CDR2 YSLEER are derived from the germline V gene. From the cysteine through the phenylalanine, the CDR3 covers 13 amino acids. The entry retains the CDR3 DNA only, 39 bases that are in frame from base 1. At the junction V is shortened by 0 bases and J by 5 bases, with 8 bases in between. The sample taken for sequencing was PBMCs. This TCR was sampled from a man aged 25-45 years in good health and CMV-seronegative. The rearranged chain carries TRBV4-3 and TRBJ2-7, with the D gene too uncertain to name. The bases read TGCGCCAGCAGCCAAGAGTTTGCGGACGAGCAGTACTTC. Its protein product is CASSQEFADEQYF.